This T cell receptor beta chain was sequenced in a study of T-cell memory formation after mild COVID-19. Points from the study as a whole: A balance of CD4 and CD8 characterized clones contracting day 15 to 85, whereas later expanders leaned CD4+.

From the 5' RACE reads, TCRdb called clonotypes with MiXCR, one entry per CDR3 protein. The repertoire holds roughly 180,000 distinct CDR3 sequences, with around a tenth as singletons. The germline V gene encodes CDR1 LGHDT and CDR2 YNNKEL (reference sequence). V was pared by 1 base and J by 9 bases, with 5 bases of the junction left unmatched. This CDR3 contains 13 residues. This clonotype occurred a few times. The target antigen is unknown. Sequenced input: PBMCs or a T cell subset sorted from them (not recorded which). This TCR was recovered from a man younger than 35 who had mild COVID-19 (a few samples of this study predate the infection). Cell type and time point are not known. V and J are TRBV3-1 and TRBJ1-1; TRBD1 matches at 7 bases. The CDR3 loop is CASSQGGTAKAFF. In DNA, the CDR3 is TGTGCCAGCAGCCAAGGAGGGACAGCCAAAGCTTTCTTT. Supplemented by reference TRBV3-1 and TRBJ1-1, the full variable domain reads DTAVSQTPKYLVTQMGNDKSIKCEQNLGHDTMYWYKQDSKKFLKIMFSYNNKELIINETVPNRFSPKSPDKAHLNLHINSLELGDSAVYFCASSQGGTAKAFFGQGTRLTVV.